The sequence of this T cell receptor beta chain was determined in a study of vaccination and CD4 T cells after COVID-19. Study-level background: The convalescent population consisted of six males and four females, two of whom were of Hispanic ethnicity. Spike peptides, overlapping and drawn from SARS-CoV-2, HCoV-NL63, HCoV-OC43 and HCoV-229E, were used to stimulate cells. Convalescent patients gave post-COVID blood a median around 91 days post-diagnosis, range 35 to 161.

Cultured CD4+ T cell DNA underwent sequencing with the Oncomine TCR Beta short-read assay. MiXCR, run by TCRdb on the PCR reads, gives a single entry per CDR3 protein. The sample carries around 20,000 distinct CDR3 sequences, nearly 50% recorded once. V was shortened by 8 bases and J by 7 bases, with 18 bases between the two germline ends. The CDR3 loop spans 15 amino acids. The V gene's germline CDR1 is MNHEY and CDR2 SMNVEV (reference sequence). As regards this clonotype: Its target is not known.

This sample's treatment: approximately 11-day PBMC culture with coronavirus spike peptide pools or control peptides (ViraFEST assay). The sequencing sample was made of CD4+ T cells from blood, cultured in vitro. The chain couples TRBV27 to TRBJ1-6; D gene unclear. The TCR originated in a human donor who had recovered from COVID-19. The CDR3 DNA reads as TGTGCCAGCGGCCAGCAGGTTTGGATGAATTCACCCCTCCACTTT. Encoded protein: CASGQQVWMNSPLHF.